This T cell receptor (beta chain) originates from a study of blood T cell repertoires in COVID-19. For the study at large: Acute and convalescent COVID-19 samples came from the United States, Italy and Spain. PBMCs, B-cell-depleted T cells, or T cells provided the cDNA or gDNA that made up the material.

The authors' processing: Reference gene primer amplification gave estimated nucleated cell counts. Measured with immunoSEQ multiplex PCR; TCRdb has only the in-frame clones, and not every one. D and trimming come from the DNA, and the V and J calls and clone size come from that table. The table shows approximately 170,000 clones, with approximately 86% occurring only once. Per the germline V gene, CDR1 is MNHNY and CDR2 is SVGAGI (reference sequence). Trimming pared 6 bases from V and 4 bases from J, leaving 12 bases between. The CDR3 spans 13 residues. The V gene is TRBV6-6, the J gene TRBJ1-2, with unresolved D. This TCR was sampled from a woman at least 80 years old with active or convalescent COVID-19. Sequenced material: peripheral blood. The CDR3 region has the DNA TGTGCCAGCAGCTCGAATTCGGGCTATGGCTACACCTTC. This translates into CASSSNSGYGYTF.